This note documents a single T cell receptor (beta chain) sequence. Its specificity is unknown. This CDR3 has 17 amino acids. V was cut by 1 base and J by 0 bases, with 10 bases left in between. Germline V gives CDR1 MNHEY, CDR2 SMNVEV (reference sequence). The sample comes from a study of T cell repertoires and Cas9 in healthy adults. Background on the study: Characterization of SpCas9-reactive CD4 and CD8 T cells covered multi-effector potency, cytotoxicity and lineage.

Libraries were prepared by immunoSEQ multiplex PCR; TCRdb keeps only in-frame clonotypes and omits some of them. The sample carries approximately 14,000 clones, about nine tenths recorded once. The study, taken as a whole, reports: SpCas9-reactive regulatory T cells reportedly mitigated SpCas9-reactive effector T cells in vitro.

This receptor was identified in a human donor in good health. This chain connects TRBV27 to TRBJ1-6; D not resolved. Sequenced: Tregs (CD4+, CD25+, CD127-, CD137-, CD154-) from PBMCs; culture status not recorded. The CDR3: CASSLLVHSSYNSPLHF. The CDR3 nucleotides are TGTGCCAGCAGTTTATTGGTCCACAGCTCCTATAATTCACCCCTCCACTTT.